The clone carrying this T cell receptor (beta chain) has a handful of counts. What it binds is not known. Quantitative molecular-barcoded 5'-RACE generated the TCR beta libraries. TCRdb fed the 5' RACE reads into MiXCR, producing one record per CDR3 protein. The sample contains about 540,000 distinct CDR3 sequences, roughly 13% of which appear only once. This entry belongs to a study of CD8 T cells in ankylosing spondylitis. General study findings and limits: A TCR beta motif of under ten highly homologous variants appeared characteristic of ankylosing spondylitis blood. Certain motif variants had earlier appeared in reactive arthritis synovial fluid and blood.

The receptor was derived from a male donor with ankylosing spondylitis. The material sequenced was blood, either unsorted or a sorted T cell fraction (not recorded which).

DNA of the CDR3: TGTGCCAGCAGTCCCCAACAGGGGATGATCCCCGGGGAGCTGTTTTTT. Residues: CASSPQQGMIPGELFF. This chain uses TRBV12-3 or TRBV12-4 with TRBJ2-2, with TRBD1 matching 7 bases. The J segment lost 6 bases and the V segment lost 5 bases, leaving 12 bases of the junction unmatched. There are 16 residues in the CDR3.